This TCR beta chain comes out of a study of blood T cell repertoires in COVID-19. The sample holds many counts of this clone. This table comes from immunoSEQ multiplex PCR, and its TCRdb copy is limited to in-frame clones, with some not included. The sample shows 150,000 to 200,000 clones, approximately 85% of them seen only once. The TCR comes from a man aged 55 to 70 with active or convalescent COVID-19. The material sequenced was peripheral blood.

CDR3 DNA sequence: TGTGCCAGCAGTCCCGGGACAGGGAACCAGAATGAGCAGTTCTTC. It yields the protein CASSPGTGNQNEQFF. The chain couples TRBV28 to TRBJ2-1; TRBD1 matches 9 bases. The CDR3 is 15 residues long. The germline gives CDR1 MDHEN, CDR2 SYDVKM. The V and J ends lost 5 bases and 7 bases, in that order; junction bases with no gene match: 9.